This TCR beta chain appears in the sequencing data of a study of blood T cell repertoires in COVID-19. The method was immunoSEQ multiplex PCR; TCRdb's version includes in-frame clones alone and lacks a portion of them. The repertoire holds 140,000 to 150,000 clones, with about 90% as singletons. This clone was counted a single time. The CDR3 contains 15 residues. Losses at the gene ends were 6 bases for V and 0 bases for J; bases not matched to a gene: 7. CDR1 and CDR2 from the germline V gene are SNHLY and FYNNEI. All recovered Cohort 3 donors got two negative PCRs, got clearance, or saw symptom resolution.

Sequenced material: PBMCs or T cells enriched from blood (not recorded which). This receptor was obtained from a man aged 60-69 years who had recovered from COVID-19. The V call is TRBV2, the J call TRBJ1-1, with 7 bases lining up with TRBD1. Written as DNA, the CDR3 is TGTGCCAGCAGAGAAAGAGGGGGCATGAACACTGAAGCTTTCTTT. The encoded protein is CASRERGGMNTEAFF. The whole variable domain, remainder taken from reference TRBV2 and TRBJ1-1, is EPEVTQTPSHQVTQMGQEVILRCVPISNHLYFYWYRQILGQKVEFLVSFYNNEISEKSEIFDDQFSVERPDGSNFTLKIRSTKLEDSAMYFCASRERGGMNTEAFFGQGTRLTVV.